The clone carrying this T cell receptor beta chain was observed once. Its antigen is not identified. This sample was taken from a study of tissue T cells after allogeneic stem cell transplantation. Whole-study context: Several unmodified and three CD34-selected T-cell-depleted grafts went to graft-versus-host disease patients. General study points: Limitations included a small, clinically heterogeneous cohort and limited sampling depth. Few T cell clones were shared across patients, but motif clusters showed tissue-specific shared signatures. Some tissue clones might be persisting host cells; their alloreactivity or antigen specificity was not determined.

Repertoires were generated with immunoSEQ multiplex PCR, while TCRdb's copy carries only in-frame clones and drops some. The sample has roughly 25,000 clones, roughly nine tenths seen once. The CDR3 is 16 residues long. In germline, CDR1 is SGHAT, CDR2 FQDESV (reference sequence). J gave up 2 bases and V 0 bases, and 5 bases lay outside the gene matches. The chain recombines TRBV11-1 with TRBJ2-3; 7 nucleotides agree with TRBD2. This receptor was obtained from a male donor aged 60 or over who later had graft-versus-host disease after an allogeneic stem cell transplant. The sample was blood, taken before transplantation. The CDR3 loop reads CASSLARRGDTDTQYF. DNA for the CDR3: TGTGCCAGCAGCTTAGCTCGCCGGGGGGACACAGATACGCAGTATTTT.